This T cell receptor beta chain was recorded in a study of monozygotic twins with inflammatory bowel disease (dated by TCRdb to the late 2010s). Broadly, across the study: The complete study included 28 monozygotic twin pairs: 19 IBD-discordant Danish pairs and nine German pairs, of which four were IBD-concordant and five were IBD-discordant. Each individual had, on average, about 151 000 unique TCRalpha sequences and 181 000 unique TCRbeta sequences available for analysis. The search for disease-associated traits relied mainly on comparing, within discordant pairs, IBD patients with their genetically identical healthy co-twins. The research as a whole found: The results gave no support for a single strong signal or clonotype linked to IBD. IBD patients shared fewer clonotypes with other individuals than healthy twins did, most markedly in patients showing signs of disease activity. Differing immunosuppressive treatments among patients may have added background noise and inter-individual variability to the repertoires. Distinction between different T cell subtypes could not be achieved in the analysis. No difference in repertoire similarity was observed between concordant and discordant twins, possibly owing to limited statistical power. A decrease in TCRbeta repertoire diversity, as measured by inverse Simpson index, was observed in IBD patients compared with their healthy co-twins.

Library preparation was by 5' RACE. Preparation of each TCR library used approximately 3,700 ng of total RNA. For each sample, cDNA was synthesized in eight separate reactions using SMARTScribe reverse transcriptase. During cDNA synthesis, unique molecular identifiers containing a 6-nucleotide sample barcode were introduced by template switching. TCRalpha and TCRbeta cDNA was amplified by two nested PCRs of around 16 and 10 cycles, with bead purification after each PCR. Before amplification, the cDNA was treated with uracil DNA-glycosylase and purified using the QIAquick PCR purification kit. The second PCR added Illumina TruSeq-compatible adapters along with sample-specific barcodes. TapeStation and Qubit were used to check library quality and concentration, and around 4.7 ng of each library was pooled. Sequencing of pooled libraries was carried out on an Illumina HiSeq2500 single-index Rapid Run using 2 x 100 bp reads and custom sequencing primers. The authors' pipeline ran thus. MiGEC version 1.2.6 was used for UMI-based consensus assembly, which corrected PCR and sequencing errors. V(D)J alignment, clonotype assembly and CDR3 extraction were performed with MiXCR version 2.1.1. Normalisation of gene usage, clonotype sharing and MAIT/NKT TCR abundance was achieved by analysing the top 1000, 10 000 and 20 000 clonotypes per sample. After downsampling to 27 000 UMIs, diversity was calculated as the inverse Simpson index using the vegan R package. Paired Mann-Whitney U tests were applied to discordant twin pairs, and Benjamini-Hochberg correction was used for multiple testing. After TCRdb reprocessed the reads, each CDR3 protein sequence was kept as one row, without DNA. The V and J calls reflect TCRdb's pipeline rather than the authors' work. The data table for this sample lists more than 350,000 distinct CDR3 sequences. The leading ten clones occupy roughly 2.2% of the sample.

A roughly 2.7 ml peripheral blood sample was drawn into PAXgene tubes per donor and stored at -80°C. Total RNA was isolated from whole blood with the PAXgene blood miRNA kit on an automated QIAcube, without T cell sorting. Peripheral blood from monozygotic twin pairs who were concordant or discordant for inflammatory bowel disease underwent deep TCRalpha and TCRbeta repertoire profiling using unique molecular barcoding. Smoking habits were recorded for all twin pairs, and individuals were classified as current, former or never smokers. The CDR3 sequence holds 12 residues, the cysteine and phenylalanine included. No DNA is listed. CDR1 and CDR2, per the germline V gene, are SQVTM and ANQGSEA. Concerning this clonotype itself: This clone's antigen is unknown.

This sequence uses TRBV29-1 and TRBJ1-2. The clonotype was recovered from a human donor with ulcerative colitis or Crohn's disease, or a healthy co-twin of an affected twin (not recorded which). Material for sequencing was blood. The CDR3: CSVADGNYGYTF.